The entry below describes one TCR beta chain. Its antigen is still unknown. No base qualities exist here, and no much larger clone lies one base off it. Mixed lymphocyte reaction cells were cocultured at 37°C for 5 to 7 days. Responder PBMCs were labelled with CFSE and stimulator PBMCs with Violet Dye, then combined at a 1:1 ratio. Sorted unstimulated T cells, along with proliferating T cells recovered from mixed lymphocyte reactions, underwent TCRbeta CDR3 sequencing. Fresh whole blood from fewer than 11 HLA-typed healthy donors was used to isolate PBMCs. For TCR sequencing, responder T cells that had proliferated and were CFSE-low were FACS-sorted once the mixed lymphocyte reaction was over. Libraries were made using the immunoSEQ multiplex PCR assay. Some 1.1 x 10^5 TCR templates per sample were assayed on the deep sequencing platform. Genomic DNA extracted from sorted T cells was the material used for TCRbeta CDR3 sequencing. In the paper's pipeline: Clonal analysis of TCRbeta CDR3 data was done in the R programming language. Comparing unstimulated samples against CFSE-low samples taken after the reaction was how alloreactive CD4+ and CD8+ clones were defined. Regulatory or non-regulatory origin of alloreactive CD4+ clones was assigned by matching sequences to the sorted unstimulated Treg and non-Treg repertoires. Entries here come from immuneACCESS through TCRdb and include only in-frame sequences with V and J called. Some clones fail to appear in such tables; in the studies checked, an unresolved V gene covers under half of the shortfall, and the cause of the remainder is unknown. V, J and clone size derive from that table, while D and trimming were established from the DNA sequence. This sample is represented by 9,500 to 15,000 clones; around half of them were singletons. The ten largest clonotypes hold about 40% of the sample.

This specimen comes from a study of siplizumab effects on memory and regulatory T cells (dated by TCRdb to between 2018 and 2020). Turning to the overall study: Paired mixed lymphocyte reactions were run with siplizumab at approximately 0.97 ug/mL and without drug, across 8 or 9 responder-stimulator pairs. The effect of the anti-CD2 antibody siplizumab on alloreactive T-cell subsets was examined in allogeneic mixed lymphocyte reactions constructed from human PBMCs. Summary of the overall study and its limitations: Unstimulated naive T cells appeared to be more diverse than memory T cells, and naive cells seemed to make a substantial contribution to the alloresponse. Among mappable alloreactive CD4+ clones, the Treg-derived fraction averaged approximately 69% with siplizumab versus roughly 30% in control reactions. About 80-96% of proliferating CD4+ or CD8+ clones could not be given a naive or memory phenotype. Whether proliferating Tregs from siplizumab cultures were suppressive was not functionally confirmed. The cumulative frequency of alloreactive sequences that could be traced back to unstimulated CD4+ memory T cells was significantly reduced by siplizumab. Sequences below about 10^-5 frequency were poorly captured, so only a minor fraction of alloreactive clones could be mapped to unstimulated subsets.

The receptor comes from a human donor in good health; the cells came from an allogeneic mixed lymphocyte reaction. Some clones in this sample may be carry-over from other donors' samples. Sequencing input: CFSE-low (dividing) CD8+ T cells sorted from an allogeneic mixed lymphocyte reaction.

The CDR3 here reads CASSLVGDEQYF. The sequence in DNA is TGTGCCAGCAGTTTAGTGGGGGACGAGCAGTACTTC. The rearranged segments are TRBV27 and TRBJ2-7, with the D assignment possibly TRBD1 or TRBD2, given 5 matching bases for each. The germline V gene (reference sequence) provides CDR1 MNHEY and CDR2 SMNVEV. The CDR3, from cysteine to phenylalanine, totals 12 residues. Left in the record is the CDR3 DNA by itself, 36 bases read in frame from the first base. At the junction V is shortened by 2 bases and J by 5 bases, with 7 bases in between.